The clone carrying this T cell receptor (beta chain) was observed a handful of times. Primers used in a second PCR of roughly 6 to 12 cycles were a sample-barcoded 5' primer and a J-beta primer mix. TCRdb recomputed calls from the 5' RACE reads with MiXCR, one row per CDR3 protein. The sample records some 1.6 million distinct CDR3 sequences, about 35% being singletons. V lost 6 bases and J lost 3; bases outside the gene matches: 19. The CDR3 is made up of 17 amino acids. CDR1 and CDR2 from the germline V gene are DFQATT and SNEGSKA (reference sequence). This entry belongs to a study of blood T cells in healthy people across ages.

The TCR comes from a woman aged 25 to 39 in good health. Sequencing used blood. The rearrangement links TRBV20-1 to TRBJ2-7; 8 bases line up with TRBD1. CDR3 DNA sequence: TGCAGTGCGAATCATCGGACGGCCGGACAGGGTGTCTACGAGCAGTACTTC. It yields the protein CSANHRTAGQGVYEQYF.